The 6 T cell receptor beta chains given below trace back to one sample, sequenced in a study of shared clonotypes between healthy human individuals. The assay was immunoSEQ multiplex PCR, and TCRdb's table has in-frame clones only and misses some. The sample has over a million clones; about 70% are singletons. The specimen sequenced was memory CD4+ T cells sorted from blood. The subset here: CD45RA-negative fraction. The origin of the receptors is a man between 18 and 35 years old in good health.

This chain connects TRBV28 to TRBJ2-7; 7 bases are shared with TRBD1. The ends lost 4 bases at V and 8 bases at J; junction bases unmatched: 14. Looked up from germline, CDR1 is MDHEN and CDR2 is SYDVKM. CDR3 length equals 15 residues. The CDR3 loop is CASSSPREGGAQQYF. The CDR3 bases are TGTGCCAGCAGTTCCCCCCGTGAAGGGGGCGCGCAGCAGTACTTC.

V and J are TRBV27 and TRBJ1-1, with D tentatively TRBD1 (6 bases). The V end lost 0 bases, the J end lost 4 bases, and 12 bases lay between the germline ends. The CDR3 length is 15 residues. The germline V gene encodes CDR1 MNHEY and CDR2 SMNVEV (reference sequence). In nucleotides, the CDR3 is TGTGCCAGCAGTTTATCCTGGGAGGGGGTCACTGAAGCTTTCTTT. Protein product: CASSLSWEGVTEAFF.

A note on this clone: This may stem from a read error, because a much larger clone lies one nucleotide away. The chain links TRBV11-2 to TRBJ1-5, with D unclear. This CDR3 comprises 13 residues. Germline assignment: CDR1 SGHAT and CDR2 FQNNGV. Trimming left V 1 base short and J 4 bases short, with 5 bases between. CDR3 residues: CASSLAKNQPQHF. DNA of the CDR3: TGTGCCAGCAGCTTAGCCAAAAATCAGCCCCAGCATTTT.

The chain links TRBV7-8 to TRBJ1-5, with TRBD1 as a possible D gene (5 bases). Trimming cost V 5 bases and J 2 bases, with 13 bases left between them. The germline CDR1 and CDR2 sequences are SGHVS and FQNEAQ. The CDR3 consists of 15 residues. CDR3 in amino acids: CASSREGNGNQPQHF. The CDR3 DNA reads as TGTGCCAGCAGCAGAGAGGGGAACGGCAATCAGCCCCAGCATTTT.

The J gene is TRBJ1-2, the V gene TRBV18; D is perhaps TRBD1 (5 bases). The germline CDR1 and CDR2 sequences are KGHSH and LQKENI. Trimming shortened V by 0 bases and J by 4 bases, and 15 bases separated the two germline ends. The CDR3 runs 16 residues. The DNA for the CDR3 is TGTGCCAGCTCACCACCGGAGGGCCGCGGGGGCTATGGCTACACCTTC. This encodes CASSPPEGRGGYGYTF.

The chain recombines TRBV7-2 with TRBJ1-1; D call uncertain. Germline-derived CDR1 and CDR2 are SGHTA and FQGNSA. This CDR3 spans 13 amino acids. V lost 5 bases to trimming and J lost 1 base, with 8 bases between them. For the CDR3, the DNA is TGTGCCAGCAGCCCACAAGAGAACACTGAAGCTTTCTTT. It encodes CASSPQENTEAFF.